Presented here are 18 T cell receptor beta chains from one specimen sequenced in a study of control samples from healthy donors and cancer patients. Libraries were prepared by immunoSEQ multiplex PCR; TCRdb keeps only in-frame clonotypes and omits some of them. The sample records approximately 52,000 clones, 95% to 96% being singletons. Sequencing was done on a sample of blood. The receptors were gathered from a woman between 18 and 30 years old in good health.

The rearrangement uses TRBV6-5 and TRBJ1-2, with 7 bases lining up with TRBD1. CDR1 and CDR2 (germline): MNHEY, SVGAGI. The CDR3 runs 15 residues. The trim removed 7 bases at V and 4 bases at J, leaving 12 bases unmatched. Here the CDR3 DNA reads TGTGCCAGCACCCGAGTCGGGGACAGCCCCTATGGCTACACCTTC. It encodes CASTRVGDSPYGYTF.

The rearrangement links TRBV19 to TRBJ1-5, with a weak D call TRBD1 (5 bases). Between the trimmed V and J ends, which lost 2 bases and 3 bases, there was a span of 11 bases. Germline-derived CDR1 and CDR2 are LNHDA and SQIVND (reference sequence). The CDR3 is made up of 15 amino acids. The chain's CDR3 is CASSILQANNQPQHF. CDR3 nucleotides: TGTGCCAGTAGTATATTACAGGCTAACAATCAGCCCCAGCATTTT.

This clone is a singleton in its sample. V gene TRBV7-6 combines with J gene TRBJ2-3; TRBD2 matches at 14 bases. This CDR3 contains 16 residues. With V trimmed by 5 bases and J by 8 bases, 9 bases remained unmatched. Germline V gene sequence: CDR1 SGHVS, CDR2 FNYEAQ. The CDR3 region is CASSLRLAGGPSTQYF. CDR3 nucleotides: TGTGCCAGCAGCCTCCGACTAGCGGGGGGGCCATCTACGCAGTATTTT.

The chain has TRBV2 and TRBJ2-5; D is ambiguous. The V gene's germline CDR1 is SNHLY and CDR2 FYNNEI. This CDR3 spans 12 amino acids. Trimming shortened V by 6 bases and J by 5 bases, and 10 bases separated the two germline ends. The CDR3 DNA sequence: TGTGCCAGCAGGCCCGATGGTGAGACCCAGTACTTC. Translated: CASRPDGETQYF.

This clone came up once. The rearrangement links TRBV18 to TRBJ1-1; no definite D call. The CDR3 runs to 13 residues. With 1 base removed from V and 5 bases from J, the gap between germline ends came to 8 bases. The germline V gene encodes CDR1 KGHSH and CDR2 LQKENI. CDR3 in amino acids: CASSPQGRTEAFF. Here the CDR3 DNA reads TGTGCCAGCTCACCACAGGGTAGGACTGAAGCTTTCTTT. Full variable domain (outside the CDR3, taken from reference TRBV18 and TRBJ1-1): NAGVMQNPRHLVRRRGQEARLRCSPMKGHSHVYWYRQLPEEGLKFMVYLQKENIIDESGMPKERFSAEFPKEGPSILRIQQVVRGDSAAYFCASSPQGRTEAFFGQGTRLTVV.

This sequence joins TRBV27 and TRBJ1-2; TRBD1 aligns across 9 bases. CDR3 length: 15 residues. Trimming took 0 bases from V and 8 from J; bases not matched to a gene: 7. The germline gives CDR1 MNHEY, CDR2 SMNVEV (reference sequence). This chain's CDR3 is CASSLSGTGLYGYTF. CDR3 bases: TGTGCCAGCAGTTTATCCGGGACAGGGTTATACGGCTACACCTTC.

The gene calls are TRBV19 and TRBJ2-2; D remains unclear. V gave up 4 bases and J gave up 5 bases, with 11 bases separating them. Germline CDR1 and CDR2: LNHDA and SQIVND (reference sequence). The CDR3 has 14 residues. The CDR3 loop reads CASSTTPGTGELFF. CDR3 DNA sequence: TGTGCCAGTAGTACGACCCCCGGTACCGGGGAGCTGTTTTTT.

J is TRBJ2-4 and V is TRBV30; tentative D call: TRBD2 (6 bases). V lost 2 bases to trimming and J lost 0 bases, with 8 bases between them. The CDR3 runs 14 residues. CDR1 and CDR2 from the germline V gene are GTSNPN and SVGIG (reference sequence). CDR3: CAWSTGLAKNIQYF. The CDR3 DNA sequence: TGTGCCTGGAGTACGGGACTAGCCAAAAACATTCAGTACTTC.

V and J are TRBV15 and TRBJ1-2, with D perhaps TRBD1 (5 bases). The CDR3 is 17 residues long. Trimming cost V 0 bases and J 0 bases, with 14 bases left between them. From germline, CDR1 is LNHNV and CDR2 YYDKDF (reference sequence). The CDR3 loop reads CATSREGGAQANYGYTF. CDR3 coding DNA: TGTGCCACCAGCAGAGAGGGAGGTGCACAGGCTAACTATGGCTACACCTTC.

V is TRBV6-6 and J is TRBJ2-7, with D unresolved. V was cut by 0 bases and J by 0 bases, with 9 bases left in between. The length of the CDR3 is 15 residues. CDR1 and CDR2 (germline): MNHNY, SVGAGI (reference sequence). The DNA of the CDR3 is TGTGCCAGCAGTTACTCTGTGGGCATCTCCTACGAGCAGTACTTC. Encoded protein: CASSYSVGISYEQYF.

This rearrangement joins TRBV24-1 to TRBJ2-1; TRBD1 aligns across 11 bases. The ends lost 1 base at V and 6 bases at J; junction bases unmatched: 7. This CDR3 is 17 amino acids long. Germline V gene lookup returns CDR1 KGHDR and CDR2 SFDVKD. In DNA, the CDR3 is TGTGCCACCAGTGATTTTTTTAAGGGACAGGGGGGCAATGAGCAGTTCTTC. Its translation: CATSDFFKGQGGNEQFF.

V gene TRBV6-1 combines with J gene TRBJ2-7; 7 bases agree with TRBD1. This CDR3 spans 16 amino acids. Germline CDR1 and CDR2: MNHNS and SASEGT. Losses at the gene ends were 0 bases for V and 6 bases for J; bases not matched to a gene: 11. CDR3 sequence reads: CASSEAYRTGDREQYF. The CDR3 nucleotides are TGTGCCAGCAGTGAAGCTTACCGGACAGGAGATCGCGAGCAGTACTTC.

V usage is TRBV5-4 and J usage is TRBJ2-6; D remains ambiguous. The CDR3 has 13 residues. Trimming removed 1 base at V and 4 bases at J, with 3 bases between. The V gene's germline CDR1 is SGHNT and CDR2 YYREEE (reference sequence). The DNA for the CDR3 is TGTGCCAGCAGCTTGCAGGGGGCCAACGTCCTGACTTTC. Translating it yields CASSLQGANVLTF.

The chain links TRBV20-1 to TRBJ1-2; a possible D gene is TRBD1 (5 bases). The germline V gene has CDR1 DFQATT and CDR2 SNEGSKA (reference sequence). CDR3 length: 13 residues. V was trimmed by 3 bases and J by 3 bases, leaving 11 bases between them. The CDR3 coding sequence is TGCAGTGCTAGTGGGGGAGGGGACTATGGCTACACCTTC. This translates into CSASGGGDYGYTF.

CDR3 bases: TGTGCCTGGAGTGAGGGGGGGTACGGCTATGGCTACACCTTC. The encoded protein is CAWSEGGYGYGYTF. The chain carries TRBV30 and TRBJ1-2; D might be TRBD1 (6 bases). The germline V gene encodes CDR1 GTSNPN and CDR2 SVGIG (reference sequence). The CDR3 runs to 14 residues. Trimming shortened V by 1 base and J by 4 bases, and 13 bases separated the two germline ends. The whole variable domain, remainder taken from reference TRBV30 and TRBJ1-2, is SQTIHQWPATLVQPVGSPLSLECTVEGTSNPNLYWYRQAAGRGLQLLFYSVGIGQISSEVPQNLSASRPQDRQFILSSKKLLLSDSGFYLCAWSEGGYGYGYTFGSGTRLTVV.

The chain joins TRBV11-2 to TRBJ1-6, with 7 bases aligning to TRBD1. V shed 4 bases and J 5 bases; nucleotides not matched to a gene: 5. CDR3 length: 15 amino acids. Germline V gene data show CDR1 as SGHAT and CDR2 as FQNNGV. CDR3: CASSSRQGDNSPLHF. The CDR3 DNA sequence: TGTGCCAGCAGCTCTAGACAGGGAGATAATTCACCCCTCCACTTT.

The chain recombines TRBV6-6 with TRBJ2-2, with 10 bases aligning to TRBD1. Germline-derived CDR1 and CDR2 are MNHNY and SVGAGI (reference sequence). V shed 4 bases and J 7 bases; nucleotides not matched to a gene: 6. The CDR3 loop spans 15 amino acids. Written as DNA, the CDR3 is TGTGCCAGCAGTTCGTCCCGGGACAGGGGCGGGGAGCTGTTTTTT. Protein product: CASSSSRDRGGELFF.

This sequence joins TRBV10-2 and TRBJ1-1, with D perhaps TRBD1 (6 bases). V was shortened by 2 bases and J by 3 bases, with 13 bases between the two germline ends. Germline loops: CDR1 WSHSY, CDR2 SAAADI. The CDR3 consists of 15 residues. The CDR3 DNA reads TGCGCCAGCAGTGAGAGGGGGGTTCTGTACACTGAAGCTTTCTTT. It translates to CASSERGVLYTEAFF.